These 11 T cell receptor beta chains share one sample of origin, sequenced in a study of T cells after yellow fever vaccination. TCRdb processed the 5' RACE reads anew with MiXCR; each CDR3 protein has one entry. Among some 100,000 distinct CDR3 sequences listed, roughly 7.2% were seen once. Here the sequenced sample was CD4+ T cells sorted from PBMCs, taken roughly seven weeks after the first yellow fever vaccination. Receptor source: a man aged 18 to 29 who received the YFV17D yellow fever vaccine.

This clonotype has a count of ten or more. The chain combines TRBV5-4 with TRBJ2-5; a possible D gene is TRBD1 (5 bases). V was pared by 4 bases and J by 5 bases, with 12 bases between. Germline V gene lookup returns CDR1 SGHNT and CDR2 YYREEE (reference sequence). The CDR3 is 13 amino acids. CDR3 sequence reads: CASSPSGMETQYF. CDR3 nucleotide sequence: TGTGCCAGCAGCCCTTCAGGGATGGAGACCCAGTACTTC.

Ten or more counts support this clonotype. The rearrangement joins TRBV10-3 to TRBJ1-1, with D possibly being TRBD1 (5 bases). This CDR3 is 12 amino acids long. Germline-derived CDR1 and CDR2 are ENHRY and SYGVKD. V was cut by 10 bases and J by 3 bases, with 12 bases left in between. The CDR3 loop reads CATSGGDTEAFF. As DNA, the CDR3 is TGTGCCACCTCGGGGGGGGACACTGAAGCTTTCTTT.

This clonotype was seen many times. The chain is built from TRBV18 and TRBJ2-3; D gene ambiguous. The CDR3 sequence is 13 residues long. V lost 4 bases and J lost 0, with 5 bases in between. The germline V gene has CDR1 KGHSH and CDR2 LQKENI. Written as DNA, the CDR3 is TGTGCCAGCTCACAGTCTAGCACAGATACGCAGTATTTT. This gives the protein CASSQSSTDTQYF.

The sample holds many counts of this clonotype. V gene TRBV5-1 combines with J gene TRBJ2-1; D remains ambiguous. V was pared by 0 bases and J by 10 bases, with 5 bases between. Germline lookup yields CDR1 SGHRS and CDR2 YFSETQ. The CDR3 sequence is 11 residues long. The CDR3 region is CASSLGWEQFF. CDR3 bases: TGCGCCAGCAGCTTGGGATGGGAGCAGTTCTTC.

This clonotype was observed at least ten times. V and J are TRBV30 and TRBJ2-2; D not certain. Germline V CDR1 and CDR2: GTSNPN, SVGIG (reference sequence). The CDR3 runs 14 residues. Trimming shortened V by 0 bases and J by 5 bases, and 10 bases separated the two germline ends. DNA for the CDR3: TGTGCCTGGAGTGTAAATTTCTGGACCGGGGAGCTGTTTTTT. Protein: CAWSVNFWTGELFF.

This clonotype was counted many times. This chain joins TRBV12-3 or TRBV12-4 and TRBJ2-5, with 7 bases that match TRBD2. The trim removed 7 bases at V and 2 bases at J, leaving 4 bases unmatched. This CDR3 is 13 amino acids long. CDR3 in amino acids: CASTLGGQETQYF. The CDR3 DNA reads as TGTGCCAGCACTTTGGGGGGGCAAGAGACCCAGTACTTC.

This clonotype was detected only a few times. The rearrangement links TRBV30 to TRBJ1-1, with D maybe TRBD1 (5 bases). CDR1 GTSNPN and CDR2 SVGIG come from the germline V gene (reference sequence). CDR3 length equals 15 residues. The germline V and J ends were trimmed by 2 bases and 1 base, with 14 bases remaining between them. CDR3 nucleotide sequence: TGTGCCTGGAGTCTGGAGGTGACAGCGAACACTGAAGCTTTCTTT. This translates into CAWSLEVTANTEAFF.

Turning to this clonotype: At one end, the junction sequence differs from germline, possibly due to a read error. This chain connects TRBV6-1 to TRBJ1-2; 7 nucleotides line up with TRBD1. This CDR3 has 13 amino acids. CDR1 and CDR2 from the germline V gene are MNHNS and SASEGT. The CDR3 loop reads CAGSLGQYYGYTF. In DNA, the CDR3 is TGTGCCGGCAGCCTGGGACAGTACTATGGCTACACCTTC.

This clonotype came up a few times. V and J are TRBV4-1 and TRBJ2-1; 14 bases map to TRBD2. Germline V lookup: CDR1 MGHRA, CDR2 YSYEKL. Trimming at V came to 4 bases and at J to 13 bases, leaving 15 bases not matched to a gene. The CDR3 has 17 residues. The CDR3 here is CASSPPLLGTSGGQQFF. The DNA of the CDR3 is TGCGCCAGCAGCCCCCCTCTACTCGGGACTAGCGGGGGACAACAGTTCTTC.

This clonotype was recorded many times. CDR3 in DNA: TGTGCCCGGACGGAGAAATATAATTCACCCCTCCACTTT. Translation gives CARTEKYNSPLHF. The V and J genes are TRBV30 and TRBJ1-6; D is undetermined. The CDR3 runs to 13 residues. Trimming stripped 8 bases from V and 4 bases from J, with 12 bases between. CDR1 is GTSNPN, CDR2 SVGIG, per germline (reference sequence).

This clonotype occurred many times. V gene TRBV29-1 combines with J gene TRBJ2-7; D is possibly TRBD1 (6 bases). The V end was cut by 1 base, the J end by 0 bases, with 16 bases between. The CDR3 extends over 16 amino acids. CDR1 and CDR2 (germline): SQVTM, ANQGSEA. In nucleotides, the CDR3 is TGCAGCGTTGAAGGAGCCCAGGGGAAGGGCTCCTACGAGCAGTACTTC. This sequence encodes CSVEGAQGKGSYEQYF.